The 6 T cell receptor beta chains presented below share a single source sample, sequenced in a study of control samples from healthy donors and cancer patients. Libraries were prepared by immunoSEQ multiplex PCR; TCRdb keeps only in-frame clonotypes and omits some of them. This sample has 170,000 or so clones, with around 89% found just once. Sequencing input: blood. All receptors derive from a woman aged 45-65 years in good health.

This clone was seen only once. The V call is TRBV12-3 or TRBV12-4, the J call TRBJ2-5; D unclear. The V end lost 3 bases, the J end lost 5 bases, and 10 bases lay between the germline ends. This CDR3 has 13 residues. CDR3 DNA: TGTGCCAGCAGTTTTACGAGTCAGGAGACCCAGTACTTC. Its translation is CASSFTSQETQYF.

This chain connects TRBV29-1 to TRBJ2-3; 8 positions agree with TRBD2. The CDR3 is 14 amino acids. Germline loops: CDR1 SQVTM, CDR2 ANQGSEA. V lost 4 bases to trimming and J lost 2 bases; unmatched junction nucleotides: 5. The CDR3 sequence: CSVAGTSNTDTQYF. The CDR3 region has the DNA TGCAGCGTTGCCGGGACTAGTAACACAGATACGCAGTATTTT.

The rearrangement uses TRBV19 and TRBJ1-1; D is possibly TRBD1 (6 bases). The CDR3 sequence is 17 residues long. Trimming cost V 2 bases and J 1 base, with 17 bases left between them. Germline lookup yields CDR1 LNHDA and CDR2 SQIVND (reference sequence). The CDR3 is CASSIRPRGARNTEAFF. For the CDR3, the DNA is TGTGCCAGTAGTATACGCCCCCGGGGGGCGAGGAACACTGAAGCTTTCTTT.

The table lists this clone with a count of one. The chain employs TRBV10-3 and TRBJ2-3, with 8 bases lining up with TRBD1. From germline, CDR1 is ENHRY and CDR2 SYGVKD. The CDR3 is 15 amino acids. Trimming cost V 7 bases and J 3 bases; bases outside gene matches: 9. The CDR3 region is CAITNLQGATDTQYF. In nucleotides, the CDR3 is TGTGCCATCACCAACTTGCAGGGGGCGACAGATACGCAGTATTTT.

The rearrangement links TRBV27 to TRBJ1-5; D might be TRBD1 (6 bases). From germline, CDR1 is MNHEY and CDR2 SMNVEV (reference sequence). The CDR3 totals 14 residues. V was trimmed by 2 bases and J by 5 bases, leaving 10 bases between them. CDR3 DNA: TGTGCCAGCAGTTTAGGAAGGGGGGATCAGCCCCAGCATTTT. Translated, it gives CASSLGRGDQPQHF.

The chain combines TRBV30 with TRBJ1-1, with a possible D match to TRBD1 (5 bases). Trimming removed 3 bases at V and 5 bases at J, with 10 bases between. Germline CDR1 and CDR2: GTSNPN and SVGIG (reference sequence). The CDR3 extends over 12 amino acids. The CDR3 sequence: CAWRGGGTEAFF. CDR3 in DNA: TGTGCCTGGAGAGGCGGGGGGACTGAAGCTTTCTTT.